These 3 T cell receptor beta chains were all obtained from the same sample, sequenced in a study of blood T cell repertoires in COVID-19. TCRdb keeps only in-frame clones here, not all; method: immunoSEQ multiplex PCR. The data show about 320,000 clones, over 90% seen once. The material sequenced was PBMCs or T cells enriched from blood (not recorded which). Source of these receptors: a woman in her thirties who had been exposed to COVID-19.

The CDR3 DNA reads TGCGCCAGCAGCCAAGATGGGGGTGGGAGGGCCAAAAACATTCAGTACTTC. Amino acid sequence: CASSQDGGGRAKNIQYF. The chain employs TRBV4-3 and TRBJ2-4; possible D gene TRBD2, 6 bases. Trimming removed 0 bases from V and 1 base from J, with 13 bases in between. The CDR3 has 17 residues. The germline V gene has CDR1 LGHNA and CDR2 YSLEER.

As concerns this clone: A read error may account for a junction end that differs from germline. The chain combines TRBV6-5 with TRBJ2-1; possibly TRBD1 for D (5 bases). This CDR3 contains 13 residues. From germline, CDR1 is MNHEY and CDR2 SVGAGI. For the CDR3, the DNA is TGTGCCAGCAGTATGCACAGGCTTTCCGAGCGGTTCTTC. This encodes CASSMHRLSERFF.

This clone occurred once. The V call is TRBV5-1, the J call TRBJ2-1; TRBD2 aligns across 8 bases. This CDR3 is 15 amino acids long. CDR1 is SGHRS and CDR2 is YFSETQ in the germline V gene. The junction had 11 bases not matched to a gene; V was cut back by 4 bases and J by 8 bases. As DNA, the CDR3 is TGCGCCAGCAGCCCGGAGGGGACTAGACGGGATGAGCAGTTCTTC. Translation gives CASSPEGTRRDEQFF.